This TCR beta chain was observed in a study of T cells expressing NK-cell markers. Across the study: HCMV seropositivity characterized most of the eight sequenced donors, and seronegativity one.

The CDR3 length is 16 residues. Study-wide results and caveats: In six donors, dominant NKG2C+ clonotypes were roughly 1.0-8% of CD8+ T cells.

TCRdb re-called the 5' RACE reads and shows each CDR3 protein once, DNA omitted. This sample's clone table lists about 170,000 distinct CDR3 sequences. A word on this clonotype: What it binds is unknown.

The TCR was taken from a man aged 18-69 years in good health. The chain combines TRBV12-3 or TRBV12-4 with TRBJ2-5; TCRdb picks TRBD2, but there is no DNA to check that call. The sequenced sample was blood T cells: a sorted CD56 or NKG2C T cell subset, CD4+ or CD8+ T cells, or bulk PBMC T cells (not recorded which). This CDR3 is CASGDSKITSGETQYF.